These T cell receptor beta chains were read from a single sample in a study of T cells in Graves' hyperthyroidism and ophthalmopathy. TCRdb processed the multiplex PCR reads anew with MiXCR; each CDR3 protein has one entry. This table has hundreds of thousands of distinct CDR3 sequences, around 20% appearing once. The material sequenced was blood. Receptors originate from a man aged 35 to 55 with Graves' ophthalmopathy. Both conserved end residues are part of each CDR3. A D gene is named only where the DNA matches it firmly. The size field is filled for only some rows; it gives once, few, many or a size class.

D gene,J gene,clone size,V gene,CDR3 protein,CDR3 DNA
.,TRBJ2-3,many,TRBV5-1,CASRPGPTTDTQYF,TGCGCCAGCCGACCGGGCCCAACCACAGATACGCAGTATTTT
TRBD1,TRBJ1-1,.,TRBV9,CASSSSGGWNTEAFF,TGTGCCAGCAGCTCATCAGGGGGCTGGAACACTGAAGCTTTCTTT
.,TRBJ1-1,few,TRBV7-9,CASSLGQGMRTEAFF,TGTGCCAGCAGCTTAGGTCAGGGTATGCGGACTGAAGCTTTCTTT
.,TRBJ1-6,few,TRBV25-1,CASSGQGVESPLHF,TGTGCCAGCAGTGGTCAAGGGGTTGAATCACCCCTCCACTTT
.,TRBJ1-2,few,TRBV19,CASSVLKGSYTF,TGTGCCAGTAGTGTACTGAAGGGGAGCTACACCTTC
TRBD2,TRBJ2-3,.,TRBV19,CASSPPGLARYADTQYF,TGTGCCAGTAGTCCACCGGGACTAGCGCGGTATGCAGATACGCAGTATTTT
.,TRBJ1-2,.,TRBV29-1,CSVSGALGYTF,TGCAGCGTCTCAGGAGCGTTAGGCTACACCTTC
.,TRBJ1-1,.,TRBV9,CASSVTPENTEAFF,TGTGCCAGCAGCGTCACCCCGGAGAACACTGAAGCTTTCTTT
.,TRBJ2-1,many,TRBV5-1,CASSLELASPYNEQFF,TGCGCCAGCAGCTTGGAACTGGCATCTCCATACAATGAGCAGTTCTTC
TRBD2,TRBJ2-7,once,TRBV27,CASSYPPSLAGTSYEQYF,TGTGCCAGCAGTTACCCTCCTAGCCTAGCGGGTACCTCCTACGAGCAGTACTTC
TRBD2,TRBJ2-2,few,TRBV27,CASSTLAGGTGELFF,TGTGCCAGCAGTACACTAGCGGGAGGTACCGGGGAGCTGTTTTTT
.,TRBJ2-1,.,TRBV15,CATSRDQGDEQFF,TGTGCCACCAGCAGAGATCAGGGAGATGAGCAGTTCTTC
.,TRBJ2-5,few,TRBV7-9,CASSFFAEETQYF,TGTGCCAGCAGCTTCTTTGCTGAAGAGACCCAGTACTTC
.,TRBJ1-1,.,TRBV3-1,CASSQERQLNTEAFF,TGTGCCAGCAGCCAAGAAAGACAGTTGAACACTGAAGCTTTCTTT
.,TRBJ1-2,.,TRBV11-2,CASSLDIGRGADYGYTF,TGTGCCAGCAGCTTAGATATTGGGAGGGGAGCTGACTATGGCTACACCTTC
TRBD2,TRBJ2-3,few,TRBV7-3,CASSFSGISDTQYF,TGTGCCAGCAGCTTCAGCGGGATCTCAGATACGCAGTATTTT
.,TRBJ1-2,few,TRBV10-2,CASRTPGMLHYTF,TGCGCCAGCAGAACCCCAGGAATGCTCCACTACACCTTC
TRBD2,TRBJ2-5,.,TRBV4-2,CASSQDTSGETQYF,TGTGCCAGCAGCCAAGATACTAGCGGAGAGACCCAGTACTTC
.,TRBJ1-5,.,TRBV2,CASSEAQGWFQPQHF,TGTGCCAGCAGTGAAGCGCAAGGGTGGTTTCAGCCCCAGCATTTT
.,TRBJ2-1,few,TRBV6-1,CASSDPRDLRRQFF,TGTGCCAGCAGTGACCCCCGGGACCTAAGGAGACAGTTCTTC
TRBD1,TRBJ1-1,few,TRBV6-6,CASSYASYRGPSRIGTEAFF,TGTGCCAGCAGTTACGCGAGCTACAGGGGGCCCTCAAGAATAGGCACTGAAGCTTTCTTT
.,TRBJ2-1,many,TRBV2,CASSEENNEQFF,TGTGCCAGCAGTGAAGAGAACAATGAGCAGTTCTTC
TRBD1,TRBJ2-7,many,TRBV5-8,CASSGHRGLYEQYF,TGTGCCAGCAGCGGGCACAGGGGGCTGTACGAGCAGTACTTC
.,TRBJ2-5,many,TRBV6-1,CASSSPLGWDTQETQYF,TGTGCCAGCAGTTCCCCCCTAGGTTGGGACACCCAAGAGACCCAGTACTTC
TRBD1,TRBJ2-3,many,TRBV28,CASNSGTGFRDTQYF,TGTGCCAGCAATTCCGGGACAGGGTTTAGAGATACGCAGTATTTT
.,TRBJ2-7,many,TRBV6-5,CASSYDGGTSEQYF,TGTGCCAGCAGTTACGATGGTGGGACTTCCGAGCAGTACTTC
.,TRBJ2-1,few,TRBV11-2,CASSSSGLLNEQFF,TGTGCCAGCAGCTCCTCGGGACTCCTCAATGAGCAGTTCTTC
TRBD1,TRBJ2-3,many,TRBV18,CASSPIDRADTQYF,TGTGCCAGCTCACCAATAGACAGGGCAGATACGCAGTATTTT
TRBD2,TRBJ2-7,.,TRBV5-6,CASSLFGRADYEQYF,TGTGCCAGCAGCTTGTTCGGGAGGGCCGACTACGAGCAGTACTTC
TRBD2,TRBJ2-3,few,TRBV28,CASSRRGRSLGYTQYF,TGTGCCAGCAGTAGGCGCGGGAGGAGTTTGGGCTATACGCAGTATTTT
.,TRBJ2-3,few,TRBV12-3/TRBV12-4,CASSQGGSVADTQYF,TGTGCCAGCTCACAGGGCGGGAGCGTCGCAGATACGCAGTATTTT
TRBD2,TRBJ2-7,.,TRBV5-1,CASSLSGLEGYYEQYF,TGCGCCAGCAGCTTATCTGGACTAGAGGGGTACTACGAGCAGTACTTC
TRBD2,TRBJ2-1,few,TRBV12-5,CASGLVRLAGEYLYNEQFF,TGTGCTAGTGGTTTGGTACGTCTGGCGGGAGAGTACCTCTACAATGAGCAGTTCTTC
.,TRBJ1-2,.,TRBV27,CASSFLEDTLSGYTF,TGTGCCAGCAGTTTCCTCGAAGACACCCTCTCTGGCTACACCTTC
.,TRBJ2-1,many,TRBV30,CVVGRSYNEQFF,TGTGTCGTGGGTAGGTCCTACAATGAGCAGTTCTTC
.,TRBJ2-7,few,TRBV15,CATSRDVNLMGTPYEQYF,TGTGCCACCAGCAGGGACGTTAACCTCATGGGGACCCCCTACGAGCAGTACTTC
.,TRBJ2-5,.,TRBV7-2,CASSLNGATETQYF,TGTGCCAGCAGCTTAAATGGGGCGACCGAGACCCAGTACTTC
.,TRBJ2-7,.,TRBV4-3,CASSPAGAGVYEQYF,TGCGCCAGCAGCCCCGCGGGGGCGGGAGTCTACGAGCAGTACTTC
.,TRBJ2-1,many,TRBV12-3/TRBV12-4,CASRSERNEQFF,TGTGCCAGCCGGAGTGAAAGGAATGAGCAGTTCTTC
.,TRBJ2-2,.,TRBV2,CASRERLLSGELFF,TGTGCCAGCAGGGAACGACTCCTCAGCGGGGAGCTGTTTTTT
.,TRBJ2-5,many,TRBV7-8,CASSLEQETQYF,TGTGCCAGCAGCTTAGAGCAAGAGACCCAGTACTTC
TRBD2,TRBJ2-5,once,TRBV4-1,CASSQRVLGGGQETQYF,TGCGCCAGCAGCCAGCGTGTTTTGGGGGGGGGGCAAGAGACCCAGTACTTC
TRBD2,TRBJ2-1,.,TRBV7-2,CASRRSGRGPYNEQFF,TGTGCCAGCAGACGCAGCGGGAGGGGACCCTACAATGAGCAGTTCTTC
.,TRBJ2-7,many,TRBV5-1,CASSPRTEVEQYF,TGCGCCAGCAGCCCCAGGACCGAGGTCGAGCAGTACTTC
.,TRBJ2-1,.,TRBV3-1,CASSQDAGGGEQFF,TGTGCCAGCAGCCAAGACGCAGGGGGAGGTGAGCAGTTCTTC
.,TRBJ1-5,few,TRBV6-1,CASNEGNSNQPQHF,TGTGCCAGCAATGAGGGGAACAGCAATCAGCCCCAGCATTTT
TRBD2,TRBJ2-1,many,TRBV7-2,CASSPTSGLYNEQFF,TGTGCCAGCAGCCCGACTAGCGGGCTTTACAATGAGCAGTTCTTC
.,TRBJ1-3,.,TRBV7-3,CASSSQSGNTIYF,TGTGCCAGCAGCTCCCAGTCCGGAAACACCATATATTTT
.,TRBJ1-2,many,TRBV3-1,CASSQGANVRIGYTF,TGTGCCAGCAGCCAGGGGGCAAACGTCCGCATTGGCTACACCTTC
.,TRBJ2-2,many,TRBV12-3/TRBV12-4,CASSLPGNRDTGELFF,TGTGCCAGCAGTTTACCGGGAAACCGGGACACCGGGGAGCTGTTTTTT
TRBD2,TRBJ2-3,few,TRBV9,CASGMGTSGNTQYF,TGTGCCAGCGGGATGGGGACTAGCGGTAATACGCAGTATTTT
TRBD1,TRBJ1-1,.,TRBV3-1,CASSQRTGGYTEAFF,TGTGCCAGCAGCCAACGGACAGGGGGCTACACTGAAGCTTTCTTT
TRBD2,TRBJ2-2,few,TRBV10-3,CAIRGTSTGELFF,TGTGCCATCAGAGGGACTAGTACCGGGGAGCTGTTTTTT
TRBD2,TRBJ2-3,few,TRBV19,CASSTGTRHTQYF,TGTGCCAGTAGTACCGGGACTAGACATACGCAGTATTTT
.,TRBJ1-5,.,TRBV7-8,CASSAERGPNQPQHF,TGTGCCAGCAGCGCGGAGCGGGGGCCAAATCAGCCCCAGCATTTT
.,TRBJ1-6,.,TRBV5-1,CASSLGQDSYNSPLHF,TGCGCCAGCAGCTTGGGTCAGGACTCCTATAATTCACCCCTCCACTTT
TRBD1,TRBJ2-7,many,TRBV2,CAGSVDRGGEQYF,TGTGCCGGATCCGTTGACAGGGGGGGCGAGCAGTACTTC
.,TRBJ2-1,.,TRBV5-1,CASSLGGDLEQFF,TGCGCCAGCAGCTTGGGGGGGGACCTTGAGCAGTTCTTC
.,TRBJ1-2,.,TRBV18,CASSQTATLGYGYTF,TGTGCCAGCTCGCAGACAGCGACCCTGGGCTATGGCTACACCTTC
.,TRBJ1-5,many,TRBV7-8,CASSLAGVNQPQHF,TGTGCCAGCAGCTTAGCGGGGGTCAATCAGCCCCAGCATTTT